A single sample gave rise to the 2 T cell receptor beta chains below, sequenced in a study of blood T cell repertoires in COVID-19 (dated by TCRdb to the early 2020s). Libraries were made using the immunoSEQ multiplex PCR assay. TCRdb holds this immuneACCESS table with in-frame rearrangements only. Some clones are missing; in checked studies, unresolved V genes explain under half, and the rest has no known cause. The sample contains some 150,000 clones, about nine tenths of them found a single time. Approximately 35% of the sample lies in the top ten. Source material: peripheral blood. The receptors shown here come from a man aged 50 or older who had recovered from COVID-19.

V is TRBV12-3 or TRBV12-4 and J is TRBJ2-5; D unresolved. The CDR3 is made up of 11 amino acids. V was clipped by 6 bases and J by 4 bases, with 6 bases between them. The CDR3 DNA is TGTGCCAGCAGACAGAGAGAGACCCAGTACTTC. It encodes CASRQRETQYF.

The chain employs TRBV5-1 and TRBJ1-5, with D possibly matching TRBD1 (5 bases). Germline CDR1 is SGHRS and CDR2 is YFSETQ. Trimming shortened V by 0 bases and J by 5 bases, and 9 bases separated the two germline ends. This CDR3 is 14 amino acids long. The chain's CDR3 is CASSLAGMYQPQHF. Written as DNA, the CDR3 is TGCGCCAGCAGCTTGGCAGGGATGTATCAGCCCCAGCATTTT.